Below, 15 T cell receptor beta chains from the same sample are listed, as sequenced in a study of T cells after yellow fever vaccination. TCRdb recomputed calls from the 5' RACE reads with MiXCR, one row per CDR3 protein. Here the sample spans 12,000 or so distinct CDR3 sequences, approximately 5.3% being singletons. The sample in question was PBMCs, either bulk or a sorted T-cell subset (CD4+, CD8+, memory, or dextramer-sorted; not recorded which), obtained on the day of the yellow fever booster vaccination. The receptors were sampled from a man aged 30 to 45 who received the YFV17D yellow fever vaccine.

Many counts were recorded for this clonotype. This chain links TRBV6-5 with TRBJ1-5; a weak D match, TRBD1 (5 bases). V was shortened by 7 bases and J by 6 bases, with 16 bases between the two germline ends. The CDR3 sequence is 14 residues long. CDR1 and CDR2 from the germline V gene are MNHEY and SVGAGI. The CDR3 DNA follows: TGTGCCAGCACTAAGAACCTCCAGGGTCAGCCCCAGCATTTT. Translation gives CASTKNLQGQPQHF.

This chain connects TRBV6-2 or TRBV6-3 to TRBJ2-7; D unclear. In germline, CDR1 is MNHEY, CDR2 SVGEGT. V dropped 7 bases and J dropped 4 bases, with 20 bases sitting between them. The CDR3 is made up of 15 amino acids. Written as DNA, the CDR3 is TGTGCCAGCACCTTCGACCTGGGAATACTGTACGAGCAGTACTTC. This sequence encodes CASTFDLGILYEQYF.

This clonotype showed up many times. The V gene is TRBV6-5, the J gene TRBJ2-7, with 10 bases that match TRBD1. Germline CDR1 and CDR2: MNHEY and SVGAGI. The CDR3 has 13 residues. The ends lost 7 bases at V and 3 bases at J; junction bases unmatched: 3. CDR3 sequence: CASTWDRGYEQYF. CDR3 nucleotide sequence: TGTGCCAGCACTTGGGACAGGGGCTACGAGCAGTACTTC.

There are many counts of this clonotype. V usage is TRBV3-1 and J usage is TRBJ2-3, with 12 bases identical to TRBD2. This CDR3 contains 15 residues. V lost 4 bases and J lost 6; bases outside the gene matches: 5. Germline CDR1 is LGHDT and CDR2 is YNNKEL (reference sequence). Written as DNA, the CDR3 is TGTGCCAGCAGCCCTCGGACTAGCGGGATGGATACGCAGTATTTT. It encodes CASSPRTSGMDTQYF.

This clonotype is categorized as medium-sized. The chain joins TRBV12-5 to TRBJ2-3; 10 bases map to TRBD2. Germline CDR1 reads LGHNT; CDR2 reads FRNRAP. V was pared by 6 bases and J by 0 bases, with 12 bases of the junction left unmatched. The CDR3 sequence is 18 residues long. CDR3 protein: CASGRYRTSGTSTDTQYF. CDR3 in DNA: TGTGCTAGTGGCCGCTACCGGACTAGCGGAACTAGCACAGATACGCAGTATTTT.

Only a few counts were recorded for this clonotype. Being one base from a much bigger clone, this may be a read error. The chain employs TRBV3-1 and TRBJ2-1, with D possibly TRBD2 on 5 matching bases. The V and J ends lost 3 bases and 15 bases respectively, with 18 bases between them. Per the germline V gene, CDR1 is LGHDT and CDR2 is YNNKEL (reference sequence). The CDR3 runs to 13 residues. CDR3 amino acids: CASSHDSQRASFF. CDR3 nucleotides: TGTGCCAGCAGCCATGATAGCCAGAGGGCGTCGTTCTTC.

This clonotype was seen only a few times. CDR3 bases: TGTGCCAGCAGCCGAGACAGTTATAGCAATCAGCCCCAGCATTTT. The encoded protein is CASSRDSYSNQPQHF. The chain couples TRBV6-1 to TRBJ1-5; TRBD1 might be the D (5 bases). V lost 6 bases, J lost 0 bases, and 12 bases lay in between. Germline CDR1 is MNHNS and CDR2 is SASEGT. There are 15 residues in the CDR3.

The V call is TRBV11-2, the J call TRBJ2-7, with 11 bases aligning to TRBD1. V lost 5 bases and J lost 2; bases outside the gene matches: 5. Germline V gene sequence: CDR1 SGHAT, CDR2 FQNNGV. The CDR3 runs to 15 residues. CDR3 DNA: TGTGCCAGCAGCGCCGGGACAGGGGGGGCCTACGAGCAGTACTTC. Translation: CASSAGTGGAYEQYF.

In its sample, this clonotype is medium-sized. CDR3 in amino acids: CAILSGPTDTQYF. The DNA of the CDR3 is TGTGCCATCCTGAGCGGGCCCACAGATACGCAGTATTTT. The V and J genes are TRBV2 and TRBJ2-3; D may be TRBD2 (6 bases). This CDR3 region has 13 residues. Between the trimmed V and J ends, which lost 10 bases and 2 bases, there was a span of 13 bases. Germline V gene data show CDR1 as SNHLY and CDR2 as FYNNEI.

This clonotype was counted ten times or more. The chain combines TRBV20-1 with TRBJ2-3; D is possibly TRBD2 (5 bases). The germline gives CDR1 DFQATT, CDR2 SNEGSKA (reference sequence). Deletions cut 1 base from V and 8 bases from J, with 16 bases between. The CDR3 contains 14 residues. The CDR3 bases are TGCAGTGCTAGAGTCAGGACGCACGAGGGTACGCAGTATTTT. Protein sequence: CSARVRTHEGTQYF.

This clonotype was counted at least ten times. The V call is TRBV6-2 or TRBV6-3, the J call TRBJ1-3, with D possibly TRBD1 on 5 matching bases. This CDR3 is built from 14 residues. Trimming removed 6 bases at V and 8 bases at J, with 17 bases between. Germline V lookup: CDR1 MNHEY, CDR2 SVGEGT. CDR3 residues: CASSAFSGTYTIYF. For the CDR3, the DNA is TGTGCCAGCAGCGCGTTCTCTGGGACCTACACCATATATTTT.

The V call is TRBV7-2, the J call TRBJ2-3, with D unresolved. Germline assignment: CDR1 SGHTA and CDR2 FQGNSA. The CDR3 has 11 residues. Trimming removed 4 bases from V and 3 bases from J, with 2 bases in between. CDR3 sequence reads: CASSSTDTQYF. In DNA, the CDR3 is TGTGCCAGCAGCTCTACAGATACGCAGTATTTT.

The sample holds many counts of this clonotype. V gene TRBV7-8 combines with J gene TRBJ2-5; D is tentatively TRBD1 or TRBD2 (5 bases each). From germline, CDR1 is SGHVS and CDR2 FQNEAQ. The CDR3 contains 14 residues. The V end lost 4 bases, the J end lost 1 base, and 10 bases lay between the germline ends. The CDR3 loop reads CASSSQGPQETQYF. The CDR3 DNA sequence: TGTGCCAGCAGCTCCCAGGGACCCCAAGAGACCCAGTACTTC.

The J gene is TRBJ2-2, the V gene TRBV13; 7 nucleotides agree with TRBD1. This CDR3 is 14 amino acids long. Germline CDR1 PRHDT, CDR2 FYEKMQ (reference sequence). J gave up 4 bases and V 4 bases, and 3 bases lay outside the gene matches. The CDR3 spells CASSSYRGTGELFF. CDR3 coding DNA: TGTGCCAGCAGCTCGTACAGGGGCACCGGGGAGCTGTTTTTT.

By proportion, this clonotype is medium-sized (0.01 to 0.1%). The genes are TRBV5-1 and TRBJ2-2; 8 bases map to TRBD1. J was trimmed by 7 bases and V by 6 bases; bases with no gene match: 11. Germline values: CDR1 SGHRS, CDR2 YFSETQ. The CDR3 has 15 residues. The CDR3 DNA follows: TGCGCCAGCACTAAGGGAGGACAGGGCCACGGGGAGCTGTTTTTT. Its protein is CASTKGGQGHGELFF.